This T cell receptor beta chain was recovered during a study of read filtering for tumor transcriptome and immune sequencing. For the study at large: Transcriptome libraries were built from DNase-treated RNA.

Molecular barcoded adaptors covering alpha/delta and beta/gamma chains were used on 400 to 450 ng RNA. From the reads, TCRdb called clonotypes with MiXCR, one entry per CDR3 protein. This table has about 86,000 distinct CDR3 sequences, roughly an eighth appearing once. Sampling of bone marrow took place during active disease in every patient. The CDR3 has 12 amino acids. V dropped 4 bases and J dropped 3 bases, with 6 bases sitting between them. Germline V gene sequence: CDR1 SGHDN, CDR2 FVKESK. The sample holds many counts of this clonotype. The antigen remains undetermined. Points from the study as a whole: In IR-seq, single-read clonotypes were 65% to 90% of clonotypes but roughly 3.5% of reads. Sorted CD138-negative bone marrow cells were not purified T cells.

This sequence joins TRBV14 and TRBJ1-1; no firm D call. The specimen sequenced was a population of CD138-negative cells sorted from bone marrow. This receptor was obtained from a donor older than 35 with multiple myeloma. The CDR3 sequence is CASSPQYTEAFF. CDR3 coding DNA: TGTGCCAGCAGCCCCCAGTACACTGAAGCTTTCTTT.